This T cell receptor (beta chain) was sequenced during a study of blood T cell repertoires in COVID-19. Germline values: CDR1 SGHDT, CDR2 YYEEEE. V was pared by 4 bases and J by 10 bases, with 20 bases between. This CDR3 is 14 amino acids long. The repertoire was sequenced with immunoSEQ multiplex PCR; TCRdb's copy has only in-frame clones and lacks some. In the table there are 60,000 to 65,000 clones, 75% to 80% of which are singletons. The source material was peripheral blood. The chain is built from TRBV5-6 and TRBJ2-5, with D unresolved. This TCR was sampled from a woman older than 75 with acute or convalescent COVID-19. The CDR3 spells CASSPEALVEHQYF. CDR3 bases: TGTGCCAGCAGCCCTGAGGCTTTGGTAGAGCACCAGTACTTC. The full variable domain, its missing parts supplied by reference TRBV5-6 and TRBJ2-5, is DAGVTQSPTHLIKTRGQQVTLRCSPKSGHDTVSWYQQALGQGPQFIFQYYEEEERQRGNFPDRFSGHQFPNYSSELNVNALLLGDSALYLCASSPEALVEHQYFGPGTRLLVL.